These 9 T cell receptor beta chains originate from one sample sequenced in a study of T cell responses to AZD1222 COVID-19 vaccine. Clones were sequenced by immunoSEQ multiplex PCR, and TCRdb holds only the in-frame ones, with some missing. The top ten hold approximately 2.8% of the sample, which has 110,000 to 150,000 clones, 85% to 90% seen once. The source material was peripheral blood, sampled 28 days after the second AZD1222 dose. All receptors derive from an adult who received the AZD1222 COVID-19 vaccine.

This clone has just one count. The gene calls are TRBV5-1 and TRBJ1-1; 10 bases are a match to TRBD1. The CDR3 sequence is 15 residues long. Germline CDR1 and CDR2: SGHRS and YFSETQ. V was pared by 5 bases and J by 4 bases, with 8 bases of the junction left unmatched. Here the CDR3 DNA reads TGCGCCAGCAGACTCGGGACAGGGGTACCCACTGAAGCTTTCTTT. This sequence encodes CASRLGTGVPTEAFF.

The V call is TRBV6-6, the J call TRBJ1-1, with D uncertain. Trimming removed 10 bases at V and 5 bases at J, with 8 bases between. The CDR3 loop spans 10 amino acids. Germline V gene lookup returns CDR1 MNHNY and CDR2 SVGAGI (reference sequence). CDR3 nucleotide sequence: TGTGCCACGCAGGAGACTGAAGCTTTCTTT. Its translation: CATQETEAFF.

The V and J genes are TRBV5-4 and TRBJ2-3, with 9 bases matching TRBD1. The CDR3 spans 14 residues. V trimming: 9 bases; J trimming: 6 bases; junction bases outside the gene matches: 11. Germline values: CDR1 SGHNT, CDR2 YYREEE (reference sequence). Here the CDR3 reads CATKPTGGSDTQYF. The CDR3 region has the DNA TGTGCCACAAAACCGACAGGGGGTTCGGATACGCAGTATTTT.

The genes are TRBV19 and TRBJ1-2; D possibly corresponds to TRBD1 (5 bases). V dropped 4 bases and J dropped 2 bases, with 20 bases sitting between them. The length of the CDR3 is 17 residues. CDR1 LNHDA and CDR2 SQIVND come from the germline V gene (reference sequence). As DNA, the CDR3 is TGTGCCAGTAGTACCCAAACTCGACAGCTCTTCAACTATGGCTACACCTTC. This encodes CASSTQTRQLFNYGYTF.

CDR3: CASSLPAGVGSPLHF. In DNA form, the CDR3 reads TGCGCCAGCAGCTTGCCCGCAGGGGTGGGATCACCCCTCCACTTT. The rearrangement joins TRBV5-1 to TRBJ1-6; D is possibly TRBD1 (6 bases). The germline gives CDR1 SGHRS, CDR2 YFSETQ. The CDR3 extends over 15 amino acids. The germline V and J ends were trimmed by 1 base and 10 bases, with 15 bases remaining between them.

This rearrangement joins TRBV3-1 (or the pseudogene TRBV3-2) to TRBJ2-5, with D possibly matching TRBD2 (6 bases). This CDR3 has 14 amino acids. V was cut by 9 bases and J by 2 bases, with 16 bases left in between. Germline V lookup: CDR1 LGHDT, CDR2 YNNKEL (reference sequence). In DNA form, the CDR3 reads TGTGCCAGGGCCGGAGGGACGACACAAGAGACCCAGTACTTC. Its protein is CARAGGTTQETQYF.

The gene calls are TRBV9 and TRBJ2-7, with D uncertain. This CDR3 has 14 residues. Deletions cut 3 bases from V and 1 base from J, with 11 bases between. The germline gives CDR1 SGDLS, CDR2 YYNGEE. As DNA, the CDR3 is TGTGCCAGCAGCGCCACGGTGCCTTCCTACGAGCAGTACTTC. The encoded protein is CASSATVPSYEQYF.

The genes are TRBV4-3 and TRBJ1-5; D uncertain. This CDR3 has 15 residues. CDR1 LGHNA and CDR2 YSLEER come from the germline V gene. The V and J ends lost 1 base and 4 bases respectively, with 11 bases between them. CDR3 coding DNA: TGCGCCAGCAGCCAAGCCGCGGGGAGGAATCAGCCCCAGCATTTT. It codes for CASSQAAGRNQPQHF.

This clone came up a few times. V usage is TRBV11-2 and J usage is TRBJ2-7; possibly TRBD1 for D (6 bases). The CDR3 extends over 20 amino acids. V was shortened by 0 bases and J by 2 bases, with 26 bases between the two germline ends. The germline CDR1 and CDR2 sequences are SGHAT and FQNNGV. In DNA, the CDR3 is TGTGCCAGCAGCTTAGACCGCTTTTCCCGTCCCGGGACAAATGCCTACGAGCAGTACTTC. Translated, it gives CASSLDRFSRPGTNAYEQYF.